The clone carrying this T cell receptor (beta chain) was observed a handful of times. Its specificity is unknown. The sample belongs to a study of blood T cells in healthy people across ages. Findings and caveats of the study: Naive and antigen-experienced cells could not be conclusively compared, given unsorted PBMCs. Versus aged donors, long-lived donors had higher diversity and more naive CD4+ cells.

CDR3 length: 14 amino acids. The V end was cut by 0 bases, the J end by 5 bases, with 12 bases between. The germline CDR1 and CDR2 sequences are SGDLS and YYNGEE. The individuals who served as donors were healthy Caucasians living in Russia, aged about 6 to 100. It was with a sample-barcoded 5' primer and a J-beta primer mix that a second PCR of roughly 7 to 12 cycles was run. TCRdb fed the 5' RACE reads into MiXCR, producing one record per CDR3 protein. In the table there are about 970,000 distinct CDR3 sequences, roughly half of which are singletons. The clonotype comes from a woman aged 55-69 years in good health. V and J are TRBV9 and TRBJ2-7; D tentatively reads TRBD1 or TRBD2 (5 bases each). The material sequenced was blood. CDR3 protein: CASSVALGDHEQYF. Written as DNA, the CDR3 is TGTGCCAGCAGCGTAGCTTTAGGGGACCACGAGCAGTACTTC.